The 30 T cell receptor beta chains given below trace back to one sample, sequenced in a study of blood T cell repertoires in COVID-19. Assay: immunoSEQ multiplex PCR; the TCRdb copy retains only in-frame clones and omits some. In the table there are around 180,000 clones, about nine tenths of which are singletons. Input material: peripheral blood. Every receptor here comes from a man in his sixties with acute or convalescent COVID-19.

The J gene is TRBJ1-4, the V gene TRBV7-2; D is ambiguous. From germline, CDR1 is SGHTA and CDR2 FQGNSA. Trimming left V 2 bases short and J 4 bases short, with 5 bases between. The CDR3 runs 13 residues. The CDR3 DNA follows: TGTGCCAGCAGCTTACGTCGTAATGAAAAACTGTTTTTT. Residues: CASSLRRNEKLFF.

The gene calls are TRBV7-9 and TRBJ1-2, with 10 bases fitting TRBD1. The junction had 8 bases not matched to a gene; V was cut back by 6 bases and J by 7 bases. CDR1 is SEHNR and CDR2 is FQNEAQ in the germline V gene (reference sequence). This CDR3 spans 14 amino acids. The chain's CDR3 is CASSFPTGGIGYTF. In DNA, the CDR3 is TGTGCCAGCAGTTTCCCGACAGGGGGCATTGGCTACACCTTC.

V gene TRBV5-4 combines with J gene TRBJ1-4; 9 positions match TRBD1. V was pared by 3 bases and J by 11 bases, with 11 bases of the junction left unmatched. CDR3 length equals 15 residues. Germline CDR1 SGHNT, CDR2 YYREEE (reference sequence). CDR3 bases: TGTGCCAGCAGCTCGAAGGGACAGGGACAAATGAAACTGTTTTTT. Its protein is CASSSKGQGQMKLFF.

This clone is a singleton in its sample. The gene calls are TRBV6-2 or TRBV6-3 and TRBJ1-1; D is possibly TRBD1 (5 bases). Trimming left V 5 bases short and J 1 base short, with 8 bases between. Germline lookup yields CDR1 MNHEY and CDR2 SVGEGT. This CDR3 has 13 residues. This CDR3 is CASSQGKNTEAFF. The CDR3 DNA follows: TGTGCCAGCAGTCAGGGTAAGAACACTGAAGCTTTCTTT.

J is TRBJ2-7 and V is TRBV3-1 (or the pseudogene TRBV3-2), with D uncertain. Trimming left V 6 bases short and J 2 bases short, with 14 bases between. CDR3 size: 14 residues. Germline loops: CDR1 LGHDT, CDR2 YNNKEL (reference sequence). This CDR3 reads CASSRQNGPYEQYF. The CDR3 nucleotides read TGTGCCAGCAGTCGCCAGAATGGCCCCTACGAGCAGTACTTC.

CDR3 nucleotide sequence: TGTGCCAGCACTTTTGTGGACAGAACTGAAGCTTTCTTT. Protein product: CASTFVDRTEAFF. The rearrangement uses TRBV28 and TRBJ1-1; D might be TRBD1 (6 bases). V lost 7 bases and J lost 5, with 14 bases in between. The CDR3 sequence is 13 residues long. CDR1 and CDR2 from the germline V gene are MDHEN and SYDVKM.

The chain uses TRBV6-5 and TRBJ1-1; D not resolved. V lost 6 bases and J 4 bases, leaving 9 bases between the germline ends. Germline CDR1 reads MNHEY; CDR2 reads SVGAGI. CDR3 length: 12 residues. The chain's CDR3 is CASSPGFTEAFF. The CDR3 bases are TGTGCCAGCAGCCCCGGGTTCACTGAAGCTTTCTTT.

The chain recombines TRBV19 with TRBJ1-1, with 7 bases identical to TRBD1. The germline V gene has CDR1 LNHDA and CDR2 SQIVND (reference sequence). V trimming: 7 bases; J trimming: 2 bases; junction bases outside the gene matches: 7. The CDR3 runs to 14 residues. CDR3 region: CASMEQGFNTEAFF. CDR3 bases: TGTGCCAGTATGGAACAGGGGTTTAACACTGAAGCTTTCTTT.

The rearrangement joins TRBV5-1 to TRBJ1-4; no reliable D call. The germline V gene has CDR1 SGHRS and CDR2 YFSETQ. V shed 4 bases and J shed 3 bases, with 10 bases lying between them. The CDR3 contains 14 residues. CDR3 nucleotide sequence: TGCGCCAGCAGCCCCGAGGATGCTAATGAAAAACTGTTTTTT. Protein sequence: CASSPEDANEKLFF.

The J gene is TRBJ2-7, the V gene TRBV19; 7 positions agree with TRBD2. Losses at the gene ends were 5 bases for V and 3 bases for J; bases not matched to a gene: 22. Germline V lookup: CDR1 LNHDA, CDR2 SQIVND (reference sequence). The CDR3 runs 19 residues. Here the CDR3 DNA reads TGTGCCAGTAGTCTCTCCATGGGGGGGTCGACTAAGGAACGCTACGAGCAGTACTTC. Encoded protein: CASSLSMGGSTKERYEQYF.

The rearrangement uses TRBV7-8 and TRBJ1-2; D is ambiguous. V was shortened by 2 bases and J by 1 base, with 11 bases between the two germline ends. CDR3 length: 15 amino acids. Germline CDR1 and CDR2: SGHVS and FQNEAQ. CDR3 coding DNA: TGTGCCAGCAGCTTAATTCGGGGTCTTAACTATGGCTACACCTTC. It specifies CASSLIRGLNYGYTF.

The chain has TRBV5-1 and TRBJ2-1; D not resolved. The CDR3 spans 13 residues. V was clipped by 5 bases and J by 0 bases, with 6 bases between them. Germline V gene lookup returns CDR1 SGHRS and CDR2 YFSETQ. DNA of the CDR3: TGCGCCAGCAGTCGCGACTCCTACAATGAGCAGTTCTTC. It encodes CASSRDSYNEQFF.

This clone appeared once. The gene calls are TRBV19 and TRBJ1-2; 7 nucleotides agree with TRBD1. With 0 bases clipped from V and 4 bases from J, the junction kept 14 bases outside the gene matches. The CDR3 has 18 amino acids. The germline V gene has CDR1 LNHDA and CDR2 SQIVND (reference sequence). In DNA, the CDR3 is TGTGCCAGTAGTATAGACGCGGGACAGTATGAATGGGTCTATGGCTACACCTTC. Translated, it gives CASSIDAGQYEWVYGYTF.

As for this clone: A junction boundary mismatches the germline segment, possibly from a read error. The chain couples TRBV6-2 or TRBV6-3 to TRBJ2-7; 9 nucleotides line up with TRBD1. The germline gives CDR1 MNHEY, CDR2 SVGEGT. The CDR3 sequence is 16 residues long. CDR3 coding DNA: TGTGCCAGCAGTTACGCCGGGACAGGGTCTATCTACGGGCAGTACTTC. Amino acid sequence: CASSYAGTGSIYGQYF.

This rearrangement joins TRBV29-1 to TRBJ1-2; 11 nucleotides line up with TRBD1. The V gene end was trimmed by 6 bases and the J gene end by 6 bases; junction bases not matched to a gene: 9. The CDR3 totals 14 residues. Germline V gene sequence: CDR1 SQVTM, CDR2 ANQGSEA. The CDR3 sequence is CSVAWDRGGNGYTF. CDR3 nucleotides: TGCAGCGTCGCTTGGGACAGGGGGGGTAATGGCTACACCTTC.

The V gene is TRBV2, the J gene TRBJ1-2, with D perhaps matching TRBD1 (6 bases). The germline V and J ends were trimmed by 6 bases and 4 bases, with 18 bases remaining between them. Looked up from germline, CDR1 is SNHLY and CDR2 is FYNNEI. The CDR3 contains 15 residues. The CDR3: CASSPTPQGTYGYTF. The CDR3 region has the DNA TGTGCCAGCAGCCCGACCCCACAGGGTACCTATGGCTACACCTTC. Full variable domain (rest looked up from reference TRBV2 and TRBJ1-2): EPEVTQTPSHQVTQMGQEVILRCVPISNHLYFYWYRQILGQKVEFLVSFYNNEISEKSEIFDDQFSVERPDGSNFTLKIRSTKLEDSAMYFCASSPTPQGTYGYTFGSGTRLTVV.

This clone came up a few times. The V gene is TRBV9, the J gene TRBJ2-5; 8 nucleotides agree with TRBD1. CDR3 length: 15 residues. Germline V gene sequence: CDR1 SGDLS, CDR2 YYNGEE. The trim removed 2 bases at V and 1 base at J, leaving 4 bases unmatched. The CDR3, as DNA: TGTGCCAGCAGCGTCGGACAGGGCATCCAAGAGACCCAGTACTTC. This codes for CASSVGQGIQETQYF.

This chain links TRBV19 with TRBJ2-1; maybe TRBD1 (6 bases). The V end lost 0 bases, the J end lost 3 bases, and 15 bases lay between the germline ends. This CDR3 is built from 17 residues. Per the germline V gene, CDR1 is LNHDA and CDR2 is SQIVND (reference sequence). The CDR3: CASSIEGMGTFYNEQFF. The CDR3 region has the DNA TGTGCCAGTAGTATAGAGGGAATGGGGACATTCTACAATGAGCAGTTCTTC.

The chain links TRBV19 to TRBJ2-7, with 14 bases matching TRBD2. The germline gives CDR1 LNHDA, CDR2 SQIVND (reference sequence). V was clipped by 5 bases and J by 7 bases; unmatched bases: 7. This CDR3 comprises 15 residues. CDR3 sequence reads: CASSLGTSGGEEQYV. CDR3 DNA: TGTGCCAGTAGTCTCGGGACTAGCGGGGGTGAAGAGCAGTACGTC.

The chain links TRBV10-3 to TRBJ2-5, with D unclear. This CDR3 is built from 12 residues. Germline loops: CDR1 ENHRY, CDR2 SYGVKD. The V gene lost 3 bases and the J gene lost 5 bases, with 7 bases spanning the gap. CDR3: CAISDISETQYF. In nucleotides, the CDR3 is TGTGCCATCAGTGATATCTCGGAGACCCAGTACTTC.

The chain couples TRBV3-1 (or the pseudogene TRBV3-2) to TRBJ1-2, with D hard to call. V was clipped by 2 bases and J by 5 bases, with 15 bases between them. Looked up from germline, CDR1 is LGHDT and CDR2 is YNNKEL (reference sequence). The CDR3 totals 15 residues. CDR3 protein: CASSQLASATYGYTF. The CDR3 DNA sequence: TGTGCCAGCAGCCAACTTGCATCTGCTACTTATGGCTACACCTTC.

DNA for the CDR3: TGTGCCAGTAGTGGGACAGGGGTGGCCGGGGAGCTGTTTTTT. This translates into CASSGTGVAGELFF. This chain connects TRBV19 to TRBJ2-2, with 10 positions matching TRBD1. The germline V gene has CDR1 LNHDA and CDR2 SQIVND (reference sequence). V lost 5 bases, J lost 6 bases, and 3 bases stayed unmatched. The CDR3 extends over 14 amino acids. Full variable domain (outside the CDR3, taken from reference TRBV19 and TRBJ2-2): DGGITQSPKYLFRKEGQNVTLSCEQNLNHDAMYWYRQDPGQGLRLIYYSQIVNDFQKGDIAEGYSVSREKKESFPLTVTSAQKNPTAFYLCASSGTGVAGELFFGEGSRLTVL.

This sequence joins TRBV7-3 and TRBJ2-3, with D unresolved. The CDR3 spans 15 residues. V lost 2 bases, J lost 2 bases, and 11 bases lay in between. The germline gives CDR1 SGHTA, CDR2 FQGTGA. CDR3 sequence: CASSLAESLTDTQYF. DNA for the CDR3: TGTGCCAGCAGCTTAGCGGAGAGCCTCACAGATACGCAGTATTTT. Combining the CDR3 with reference TRBV7-3 and TRBJ2-3 gives the whole variable domain GAGVSQTPSNKVTEKGKYVELRCDPISGHTALYWYRQSLGQGPEFLIYFQGTGAADDSGLPNDRFFAVRPEGSVSTLKIQRTERGDSAVYLCASSLAESLTDTQYFGPGTRLTVL.

The CDR3 sequence is CASSSQGNTEAFF. The DNA for the CDR3 is TGCGCCAGCAGCTCCCAGGGGAACACTGAAGCTTTCTTT. The chain uses TRBV5-1 and TRBJ1-1; weak D call: TRBD1 (5 bases). The length of the CDR3 is 13 residues. The germline V and J ends were trimmed by 3 bases and 1 base, with 7 bases remaining between them. Germline CDR1 is SGHRS and CDR2 is YFSETQ. The complete variable domain, with remaining parts taken from reference TRBV5-1 and TRBJ1-1, reads KAGVTQTPRYLIKTRGQQVTLSCSPISGHRSVSWYQQTPGQGLQFLFEYFSETQRNKGNFPGRFSGRQFSNSRSEMNVSTLELGDSALYLCASSSQGNTEAFFGQGTRLTVV.

The chain carries TRBV6-5 and TRBJ1-1; 8 bases fit TRBD1. V shed 6 bases and J 7 bases; nucleotides not matched to a gene: 7. Germline V gene data show CDR1 as MNHEY and CDR2 as SVGAGI. The CDR3 contains 13 residues. The DNA for the CDR3 is TGTGCCAGCAGGAGCTCGACAGGGGTTGAAGCTTTCTTT. Protein product: CASRSSTGVEAFF.

Regarding this clone: At one end the junction does not follow the germline gene, possibly because of a read error. This rearrangement joins TRBV14 to TRBJ2-5; D unclear. The CDR3 sequence is 13 residues long. Per germline, CDR1 SGHDN and CDR2 FVKESK. CDR3 protein: CATSRDFQETQYF. CDR3 coding DNA: TGTGCCACCAGCCGAGACTTCCAAGAGACCCAGTACTTC.

This chain uses TRBV14 with TRBJ1-3, with TRBD1 matching 7 bases. CDR3 length: 14 amino acids. CDR1 is SGHDN, CDR2 FVKESK, per germline. The ends lost 3 bases at V and 4 bases at J; junction bases unmatched: 3. The CDR3 reads CASSQGTVGNTIYF. The CDR3 DNA is TGTGCCAGCAGCCAGGGGACAGTCGGAAACACCATATATTTT.

The sample holds one count of this clone. V is TRBV6-5 and J is TRBJ1-2; TRBD1 is a possible D gene (5 bases). The CDR3 is 13 amino acids. V shed 1 base and J shed 4 bases, with 7 bases lying between them. Looked up from germline, CDR1 is MNHEY and CDR2 is SVGAGI. CDR3 protein: CASSYWQGYGYTF. The CDR3 DNA reads as TGTGCCAGCAGTTACTGGCAGGGCTATGGCTACACCTTC.

This clone was counted between two and nine times. V and J are TRBV11-2 and TRBJ1-1; 7 nucleotides align to TRBD1. The J segment lost 2 bases and the V segment lost 5 bases, leaving 20 bases of the junction unmatched. This CDR3 spans 19 amino acids. Looked up from germline, CDR1 is SGHAT and CDR2 is FQNNGV. The CDR3 DNA is TGTGCCAGCAGCCCCCATCCCTACAGGGGAGCGCGTCTAAACACTGAAGCTTTCTTT. It codes for CASSPHPYRGARLNTEAFF.

The chain couples TRBV5-6 to TRBJ1-1; D perhaps matches TRBD1 (5 bases). CDR1 and CDR2 from the germline V gene are SGHDT and YYEEEE. V was pared by 4 bases and J by 1 base, with 11 bases between. The CDR3 runs 14 residues. The CDR3 loop is CASSVGHANTEAFF. The CDR3 DNA is TGTGCCAGCAGCGTCGGACACGCGAACACTGAAGCTTTCTTT.